This T cell receptor beta chain is from a study of cytomegalovirus exposure and HLA in healthy donors. This CDR3 is built from 15 residues. Trimming took 3 bases from V and 4 from J; bases not matched to a gene: 2. Germline CDR1 SNHLY, CDR2 FYNNEI. This PCR relied on a set of 60 Vbeta primers and 13 Jbeta primers. TCRdb keeps only in-frame clones here, not all; method: immunoSEQ multiplex PCR. The sample gives some 150,000 clones, 79% of which show up once; 6.7% is in the top ten. The receptor was isolated from a woman in her thirties or forties in good health and CMV-seropositive. Source material: PBMCs. This chain connects TRBV2 to TRBJ2-1, with 11 bases aligning to TRBD2. CDR3: CASSEGLAAYNEQFF. The CDR3 bases are TGTGCCAGCAGTGAGGGACTAGCGGCTTACAATGAGCAGTTCTTC.